This TCR beta chain was found in a study of T-cell reconstitution after alpha-beta-depleted transplantation in children. Study-level points and caveats: Reported findings indicate that, about two months after transplant, alpha-beta T cells came from several hundred expanded clones, which were derived from non-depleted graft cells. By one year post-transplant, T-cell counts and diversity largely arose from T cells that were newly produced. Surviving recipient T cells and thymic progenitors produced the high day-60 TCRbeta diversity seen in some patients.

As it was prepared, the TCRbeta library received unique molecular identifiers. One entry per CDR3 protein, called by TCRdb with MiXCR from the PCR reads. The table lists about 210,000 distinct CDR3 sequences, approximately 17% of them singletons. About this clonotype itself: Its antigen remains unknown.

Specimen: PBMCs, mostly from graft donor cells, collected 360 days after TCRalphabeta/CD19-depleted stem cell transplant. This TCR derives from a male patient between 2 and 15 years old who had a stem cell transplant for acute lymphoblastic leukemia, so the T cells may come from the graft donor.

Here the CDR3 reads CASSRGAGELFF. For the CDR3, the DNA is TGTGCCAGCAGCCGGGGAGCCGGGGAGCTGTTTTTT. V gene TRBV3-1 combines with J gene TRBJ2-2; D is possibly TRBD2 (5 bases). V gave up 4 bases and J gave up 6 bases, with 6 bases separating them. This CDR3 contains 12 residues. Germline V lookup: CDR1 LGHDT, CDR2 YNNKEL (reference sequence).